This T cell receptor beta chain came from a study of T-cell memory formation after mild COVID-19 (dated by TCRdb to the early 2020s). Notes on the research overall: Most TCR sequence clusters were specific to one of the two donors. T-cell clones expanding and contracting after mild COVID-19 in two donors were tracked by longitudinal TCRalpha and TCRbeta repertoire sequencing. The cohort comprised two young, previously healthy adult volunteers, one female and one male.

PBMCs were isolated by Ficoll-Paque density gradient centrifugation. Data came from an Illumina NovaSeq 6000. Using 5'RACE with constant-segment primers, TCRalpha and TCRbeta cDNA libraries were constructed, with sample barcodes and unique molecular identifiers added in the process. RNA was extracted from every sample with Trizol reagent. The libraries were amplified in two PCR steps, and the second step added a second sample barcode and Illumina TruSeq adapters. Sequencing of libraries was performed on an Illumina NovaSeq with 2 x 150 bp paired-end reads. The authors' analysis ran thus. With migec v1.2.7, reads were demultiplexed and then collapsed into UMI-guided consensus sequences. With mixcr v2.1.11, UMI consensuses were aligned to TRA and TRB V and J templates and assembled into clonotypes. Clonotypes were classified as expanded or contracted when called significant by both edgeR and NoisET, with noise models trained on biological replicates. edgeR calls used a false discovery rate-adjusted p below 0.01 and a log2 fold-change threshold of 1. PCA with hierarchical clustering of max-normalized trajectories of the 1000 most abundant clonotypes was used as exploratory dynamics analysis. Separately sequenced CD4+ and CD8+ repertoires were used to assign the CD4 or CD8 phenotype of responding clones. The raw public reads went through TCRdb reprocessing: fastp at Q25, MiXCR clone calling, in-frame beta chains kept. Duplicate CDR3 protein sequences are folded into a single record with the most common DNA and genes. These V and J calls rely on TCRdb rather than the paper's analysis. The sample table contains 400,000 to 500,000 distinct CDR3 sequences; only one count was recorded for roughly 24% of them. The ten largest account for about 10% of the sample.

At the junction V is shortened by 5 bases and J by 0 bases, with 11 bases in between. Its CDR3 holds 15 amino acids, cysteine through phenylalanine. Just CDR3 DNA is preserved here, 45 bases in frame from base 1. From a lookup of the germline V gene (reference sequence), CDR1 and CDR2 are SEHNR and FQNEAQ. There are a few counts of this clonotype. What this receptor recognizes is not known. Per-base quality was not reported, and no clone a single base away is much larger than it. The investigation overall reported the following: Contracting CD4+ clones appeared mostly in the CM and EM memory subsets, whereas CD8+ clones were enriched in EMRA. Only a couple of mild cases were covered by the study, and larger cohorts that include severe cases with pre-infection samples were considered necessary. The detection of some responding clones in pre-infection memory suggests that pre-existing cross-reactive memory T cells joined the SARS-CoV-2 response. Balanced CD4/CD8 phenotypes were observed for clones contracting from day 15 to 85, whereas a bias towards CD4+ was observed for a second wave of clones expanding from day 15 to 37. SARS-CoV-2 specificity of the second-wave clones peaking on day 37 was not confirmed.

The receptor comes from an adult woman who had mild COVID-19 (a few samples of this study predate the infection). The sample titles of this study are shuffled in the database, so cell type and time point are left out; the donor was told from shared clones. The specimen was PBMCs or a T cell subset sorted from them (not recorded which). This sequence uses TRBV7-9 and TRBJ1-3; the D region possibly corresponds to TRBD1 (6 bases align). At the DNA level, the sequence is TGTGCCAGCAGCCCAGACAGGATCTCTGGAAACACCATATATTTT. This sequence encodes CASSPDRISGNTIYF.